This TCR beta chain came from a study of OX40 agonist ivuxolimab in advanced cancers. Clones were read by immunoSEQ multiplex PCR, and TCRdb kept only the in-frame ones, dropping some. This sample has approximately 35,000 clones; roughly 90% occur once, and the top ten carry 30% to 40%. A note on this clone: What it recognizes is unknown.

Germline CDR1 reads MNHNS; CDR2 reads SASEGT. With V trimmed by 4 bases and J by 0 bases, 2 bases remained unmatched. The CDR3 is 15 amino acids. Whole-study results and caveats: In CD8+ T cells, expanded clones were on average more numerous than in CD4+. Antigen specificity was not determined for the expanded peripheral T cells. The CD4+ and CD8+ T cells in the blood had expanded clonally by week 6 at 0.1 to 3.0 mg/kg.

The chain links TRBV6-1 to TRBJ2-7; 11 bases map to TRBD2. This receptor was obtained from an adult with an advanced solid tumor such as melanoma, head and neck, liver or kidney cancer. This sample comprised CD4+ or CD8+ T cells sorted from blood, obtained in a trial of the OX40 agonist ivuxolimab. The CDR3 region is CASSAGTSGSYEQYF. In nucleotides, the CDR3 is TGTGCCAGCAGTGCAGGGACTAGCGGCTCCTACGAGCAGTACTTC.